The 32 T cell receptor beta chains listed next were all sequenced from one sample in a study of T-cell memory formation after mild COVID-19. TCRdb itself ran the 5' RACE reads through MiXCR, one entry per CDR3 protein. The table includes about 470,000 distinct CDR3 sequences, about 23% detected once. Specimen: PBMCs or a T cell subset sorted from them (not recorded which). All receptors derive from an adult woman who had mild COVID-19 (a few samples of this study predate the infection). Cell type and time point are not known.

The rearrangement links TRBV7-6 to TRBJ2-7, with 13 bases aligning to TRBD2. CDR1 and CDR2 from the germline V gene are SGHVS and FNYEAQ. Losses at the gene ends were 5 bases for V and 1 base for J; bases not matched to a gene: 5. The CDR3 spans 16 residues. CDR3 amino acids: CASSPGTSGTSYEQYF. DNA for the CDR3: TGTGCCAGCAGCCCAGGGACTAGCGGGACGTCCTACGAGCAGTACTTC.

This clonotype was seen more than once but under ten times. CDR3 region: CAYTYFRETGGRYEQYF. CDR3 DNA sequence: TGTGCCTACACGTATTTCCGGGAGACAGGGGGCCGTTACGAGCAGTACTTC. The rearrangement uses TRBV30 and TRBJ2-7, with 10 nucleotides matching TRBD1. The CDR3 contains 17 residues. With 7 bases clipped from V and 4 bases from J, the junction kept 19 bases outside the gene matches. Germline assignment: CDR1 GTSNPN and CDR2 SVGIG (reference sequence). Together with reference TRBV30 and TRBJ2-7, the CDR3 gives the full variable domain: SQTIHQWPATLVQPVGSPLSLECTVEGTSNPNLYWYRQAAGRGLQLLFYSVGIGQISSEVPQNLSASRPQDRQFILSSKKLLLSDSGFYLCAYTYFRETGGRYEQYFGPGTRLTVT.

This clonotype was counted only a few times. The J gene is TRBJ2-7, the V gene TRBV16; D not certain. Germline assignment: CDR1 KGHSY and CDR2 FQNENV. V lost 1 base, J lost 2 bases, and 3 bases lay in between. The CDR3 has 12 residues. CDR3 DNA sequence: TGTGCCAGCAGCCAATTCACCTACGAGCAGTACTTC. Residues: CASSQFTYEQYF.

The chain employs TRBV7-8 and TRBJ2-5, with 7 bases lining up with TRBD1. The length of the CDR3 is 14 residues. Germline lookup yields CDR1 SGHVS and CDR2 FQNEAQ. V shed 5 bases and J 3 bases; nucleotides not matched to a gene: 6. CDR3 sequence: CASSTPDREETQYF. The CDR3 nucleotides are TGTGCCAGCAGCACCCCTGACAGGGAAGAGACCCAGTACTTC.

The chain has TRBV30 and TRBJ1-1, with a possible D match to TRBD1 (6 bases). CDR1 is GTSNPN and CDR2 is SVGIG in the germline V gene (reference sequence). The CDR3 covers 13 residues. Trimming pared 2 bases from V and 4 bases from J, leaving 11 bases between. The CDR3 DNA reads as TGTGCCTGGAGTACAGGGTATGGCACTGAAGCTTTCTTT. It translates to CAWSTGYGTEAFF. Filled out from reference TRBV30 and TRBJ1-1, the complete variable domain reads SQTIHQWPATLVQPVGSPLSLECTVEGTSNPNLYWYRQAAGRGLQLLFYSVGIGQISSEVPQNLSASRPQDRQFILSSKKLLLSDSGFYLCAWSTGYGTEAFFGQGTRLTVV.

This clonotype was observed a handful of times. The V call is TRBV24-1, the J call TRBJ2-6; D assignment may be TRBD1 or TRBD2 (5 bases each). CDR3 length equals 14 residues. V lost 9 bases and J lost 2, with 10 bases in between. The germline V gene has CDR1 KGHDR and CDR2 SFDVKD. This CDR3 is CATSRGAGANVLTF. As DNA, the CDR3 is TGTGCCACCTCACGAGGGGCTGGGGCCAACGTCCTGACTTTC.

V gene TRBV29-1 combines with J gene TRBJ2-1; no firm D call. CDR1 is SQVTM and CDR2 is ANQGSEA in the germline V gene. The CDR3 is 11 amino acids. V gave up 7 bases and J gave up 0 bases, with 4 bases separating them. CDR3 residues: CSGRSYNEQFF. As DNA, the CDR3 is TGCAGCGGACGCTCCTACAATGAGCAGTTCTTC.

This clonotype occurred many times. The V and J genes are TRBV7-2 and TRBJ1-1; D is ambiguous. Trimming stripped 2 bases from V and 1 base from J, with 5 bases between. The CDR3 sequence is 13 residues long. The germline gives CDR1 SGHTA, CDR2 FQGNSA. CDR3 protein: CASSLTPNTEAFF. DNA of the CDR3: TGTGCCAGCAGCTTAACCCCGAACACTGAAGCTTTCTTT.

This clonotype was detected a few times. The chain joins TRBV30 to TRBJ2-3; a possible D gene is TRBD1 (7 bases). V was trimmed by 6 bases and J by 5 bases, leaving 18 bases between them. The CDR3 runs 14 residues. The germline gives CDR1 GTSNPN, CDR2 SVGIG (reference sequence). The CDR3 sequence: CACQGGQLGDTQYF. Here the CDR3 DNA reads TGTGCCTGTCAGGGGGGCCAGCTTGGAGATACGCAGTATTTT.

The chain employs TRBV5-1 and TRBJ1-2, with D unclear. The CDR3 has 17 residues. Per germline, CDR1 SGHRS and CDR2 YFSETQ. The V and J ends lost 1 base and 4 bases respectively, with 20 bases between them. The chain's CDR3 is CASSLLEGPRGPYGYTF. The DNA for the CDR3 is TGCGCCAGCAGCTTGCTTGAAGGCCCCCGGGGTCCCTATGGCTACACCTTC.

Here the CDR3 reads CASSLDVRGGYGYTF. In DNA form, the CDR3 reads TGCGCCAGCAGCTTGGATGTCAGGGGTGGCTATGGCTACACCTTC. This chain links TRBV5-1 with TRBJ1-2; D perhaps matches TRBD1 (6 bases). The CDR3 runs to 15 residues. V was cut by 0 bases and J by 4 bases, with 13 bases left in between. CDR1 is SGHRS and CDR2 is YFSETQ in the germline V gene.

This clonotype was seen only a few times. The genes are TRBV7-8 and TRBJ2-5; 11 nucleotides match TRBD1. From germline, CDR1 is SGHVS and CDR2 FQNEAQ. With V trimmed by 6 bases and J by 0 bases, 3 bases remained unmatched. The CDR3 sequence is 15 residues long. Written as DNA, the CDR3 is TGTGCCAGCAGACGGGACAGGGGGTACCAAGAGACCCAGTACTTC. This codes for CASRRDRGYQETQYF.

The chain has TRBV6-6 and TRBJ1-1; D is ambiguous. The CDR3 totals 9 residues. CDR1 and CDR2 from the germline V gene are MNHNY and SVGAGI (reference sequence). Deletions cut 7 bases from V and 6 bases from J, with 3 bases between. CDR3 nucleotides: TGTGCCAGCAACTCTGAAGCTTTCTTT. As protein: CASNSEAFF.

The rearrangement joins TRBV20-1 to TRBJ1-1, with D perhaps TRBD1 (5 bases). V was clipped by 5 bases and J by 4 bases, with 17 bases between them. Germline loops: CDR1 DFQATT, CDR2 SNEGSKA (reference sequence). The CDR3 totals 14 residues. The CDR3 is CSAVRDVRGTEAFF. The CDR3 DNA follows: TGCAGTGCTGTCCGGGACGTGAGAGGCACTGAAGCTTTCTTT.

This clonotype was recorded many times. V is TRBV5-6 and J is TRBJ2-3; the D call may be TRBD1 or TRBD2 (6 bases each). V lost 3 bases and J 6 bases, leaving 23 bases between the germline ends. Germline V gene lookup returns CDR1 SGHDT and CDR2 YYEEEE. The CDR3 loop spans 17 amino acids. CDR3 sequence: CASSYKGQLPSGDTQYF. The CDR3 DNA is TGTGCCAGCAGCTATAAAGGACAGTTGCCAAGCGGGGATACGCAGTATTTT.

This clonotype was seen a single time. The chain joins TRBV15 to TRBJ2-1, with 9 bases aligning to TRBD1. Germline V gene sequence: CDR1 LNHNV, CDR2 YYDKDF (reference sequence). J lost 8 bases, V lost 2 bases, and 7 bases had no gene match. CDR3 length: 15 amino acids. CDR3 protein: CATSRSWTGEDEQFF. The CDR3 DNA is TGTGCCACCAGCAGATCATGGACAGGGGAGGATGAGCAGTTCTTC.

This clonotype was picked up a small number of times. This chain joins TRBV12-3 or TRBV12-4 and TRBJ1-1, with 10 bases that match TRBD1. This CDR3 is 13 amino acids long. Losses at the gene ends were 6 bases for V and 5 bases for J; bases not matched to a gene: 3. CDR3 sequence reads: CASRPGQGTEAFF. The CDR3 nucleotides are TGTGCCAGCAGACCGGGACAGGGGACTGAAGCTTTCTTT.

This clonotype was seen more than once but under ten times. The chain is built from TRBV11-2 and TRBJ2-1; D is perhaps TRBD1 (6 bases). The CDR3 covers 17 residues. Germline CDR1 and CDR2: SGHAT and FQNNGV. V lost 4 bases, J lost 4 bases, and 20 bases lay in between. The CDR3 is CASSSPAGGFPYNEQFF. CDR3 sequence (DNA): TGTGCCAGCAGCTCCCCGGCTGGGGGCTTCCCTTACAATGAGCAGTTCTTC. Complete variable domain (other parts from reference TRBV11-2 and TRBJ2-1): EAGVAQSPRYKIIEKRQSVAFWCNPISGHATLYWYQQILGQGPKLLIQFQNNGVVDDSQLPKDRFSAERLKGVDSTLKIQPAKLEDSAVYLCASSSPAGGFPYNEQFFGPGTRLTVL.

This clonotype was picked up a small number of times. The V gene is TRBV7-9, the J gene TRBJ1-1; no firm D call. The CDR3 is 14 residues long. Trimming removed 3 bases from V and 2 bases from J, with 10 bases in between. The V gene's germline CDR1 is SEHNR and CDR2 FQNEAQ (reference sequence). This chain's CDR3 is CASSFSTENTEAFF. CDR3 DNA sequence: TGTGCCAGCAGCTTTAGTACGGAAAACACTGAAGCTTTCTTT.

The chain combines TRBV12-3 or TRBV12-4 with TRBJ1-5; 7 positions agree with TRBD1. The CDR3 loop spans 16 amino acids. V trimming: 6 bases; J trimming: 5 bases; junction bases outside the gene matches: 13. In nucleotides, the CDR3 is TGTGCCAGCAGAGTGTTGAGGGGGCAAGGGGATCAGCCCCAGCATTTT. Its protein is CASRVLRGQGDQPQHF.

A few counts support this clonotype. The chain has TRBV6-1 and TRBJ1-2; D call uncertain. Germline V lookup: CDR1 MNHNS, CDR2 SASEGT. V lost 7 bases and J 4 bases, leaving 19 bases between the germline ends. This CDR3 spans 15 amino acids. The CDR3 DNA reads TGTGCCAGCACCCAATACAGCGAGGGAGCCTATGGCTACACCTTC. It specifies CASTQYSEGAYGYTF.

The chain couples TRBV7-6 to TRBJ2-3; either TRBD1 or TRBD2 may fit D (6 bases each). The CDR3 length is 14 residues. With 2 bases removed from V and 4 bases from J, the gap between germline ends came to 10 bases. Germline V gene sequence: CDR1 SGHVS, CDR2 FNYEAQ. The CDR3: CASSLPGAADTQYF. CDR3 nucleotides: TGTGCCAGCAGCTTACCGGGGGCAGCAGATACGCAGTATTTT. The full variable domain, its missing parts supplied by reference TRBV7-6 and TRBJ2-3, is GAGVSQSPRYKVTKRGQDVALRCDPISGHVSLYWYRQALGQGPEFLTYFNYEAQQDKSGLPNDRFSAERPEGSISTLTIQRTEQRDSAMYRCASSLPGAADTQYFGPGTRLTVL.

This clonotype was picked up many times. The CDR3 coding sequence is TGTGCCAGCAGGGGGAGGGAGGGCCCAGACTACGAGCAGTACTTC. This codes for CASRGREGPDYEQYF. The V and J genes are TRBV7-8 and TRBJ2-7; TRBD2 matches 7 bases. The CDR3 runs 15 residues. The V gene's germline CDR1 is SGHVS and CDR2 FQNEAQ. The trim removed 6 bases at V and 3 bases at J, leaving 11 bases unmatched.

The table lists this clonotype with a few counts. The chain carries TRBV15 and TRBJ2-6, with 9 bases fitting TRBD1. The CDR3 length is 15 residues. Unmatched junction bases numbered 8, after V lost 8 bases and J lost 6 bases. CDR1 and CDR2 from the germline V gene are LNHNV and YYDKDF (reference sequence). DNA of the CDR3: TGTGCCACCGAAGGCGGGACAGGGAAGGCCAACGTCCTGACTTTC. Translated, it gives CATEGGTGKANVLTF.

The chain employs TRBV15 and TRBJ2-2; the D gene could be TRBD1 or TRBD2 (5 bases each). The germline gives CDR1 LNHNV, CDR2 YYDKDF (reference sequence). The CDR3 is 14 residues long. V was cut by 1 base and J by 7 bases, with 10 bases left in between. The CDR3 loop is CATSRGGAGGELFF. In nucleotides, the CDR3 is TGTGCCACCAGCAGAGGAGGGGCCGGCGGGGAGCTGTTTTTT.

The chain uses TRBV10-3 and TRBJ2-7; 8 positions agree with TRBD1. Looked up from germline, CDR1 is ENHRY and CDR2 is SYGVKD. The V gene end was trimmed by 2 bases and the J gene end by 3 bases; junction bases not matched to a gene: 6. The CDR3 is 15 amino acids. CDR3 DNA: TGTGCCATCAGTGAGGGACAGGGCTCGAGCTACGAGCAGTACTTC. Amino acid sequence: CAISEGQGSSYEQYF.

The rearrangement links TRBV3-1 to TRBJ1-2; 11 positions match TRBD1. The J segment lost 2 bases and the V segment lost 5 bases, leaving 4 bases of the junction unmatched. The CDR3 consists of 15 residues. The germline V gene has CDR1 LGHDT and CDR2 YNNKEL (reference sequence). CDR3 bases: TGTGCCAGCAGCGGACAGGGGGCCAGGAACTATGGCTACACCTTC. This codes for CASSGQGARNYGYTF.

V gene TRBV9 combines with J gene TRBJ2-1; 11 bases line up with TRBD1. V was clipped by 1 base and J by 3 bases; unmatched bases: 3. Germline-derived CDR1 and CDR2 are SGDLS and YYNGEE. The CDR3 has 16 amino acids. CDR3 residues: CASSVRTGGVYNEQFF. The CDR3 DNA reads TGTGCCAGCAGCGTAAGGACAGGGGGCGTCTACAATGAGCAGTTCTTC.

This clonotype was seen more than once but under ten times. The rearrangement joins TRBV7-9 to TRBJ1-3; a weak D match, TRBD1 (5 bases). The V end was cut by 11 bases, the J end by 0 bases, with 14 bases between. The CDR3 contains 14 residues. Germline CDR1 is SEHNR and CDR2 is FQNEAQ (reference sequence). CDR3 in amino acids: CALPTETSGNTIYF. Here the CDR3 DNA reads TGTGCCCTACCGACAGAAACCTCTGGAAACACCATATATTTT.

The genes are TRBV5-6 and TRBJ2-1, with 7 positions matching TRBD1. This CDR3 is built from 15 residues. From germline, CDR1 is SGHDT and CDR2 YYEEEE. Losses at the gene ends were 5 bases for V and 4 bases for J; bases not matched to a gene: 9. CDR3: CASRRGQVIYNEQFF. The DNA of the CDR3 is TGTGCCAGCAGAAGAGGACAGGTGATATACAATGAGCAGTTCTTC.

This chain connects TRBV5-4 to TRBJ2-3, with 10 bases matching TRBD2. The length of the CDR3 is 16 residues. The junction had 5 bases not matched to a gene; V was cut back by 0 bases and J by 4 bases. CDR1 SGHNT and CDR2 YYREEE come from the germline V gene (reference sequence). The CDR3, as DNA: TGTGCCAGCAGCTTGGGCAGCGGGGGGGCTTCAGATACGCAGTATTTT. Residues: CASSLGSGGASDTQYF.

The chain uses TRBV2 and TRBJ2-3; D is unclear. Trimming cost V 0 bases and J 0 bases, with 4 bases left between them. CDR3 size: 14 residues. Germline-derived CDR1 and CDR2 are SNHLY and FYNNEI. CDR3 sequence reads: CASSEAISTDTQYF. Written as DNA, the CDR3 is TGTGCCAGCAGTGAAGCAATTAGCACAGATACGCAGTATTTT. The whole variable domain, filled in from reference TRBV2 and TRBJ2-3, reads EPEVTQTPSHQVTQMGQEVILRCVPISNHLYFYWYRQILGQKVEFLVSFYNNEISEKSEIFDDQFSVERPDGSNFTLKIRSTKLEDSAMYFCASSEAISTDTQYFGPGTRLTVL.